One and the same sample provided the 9 T cell receptor beta chains below, sequenced in a study of metastatic and nonmetastatic thyroid tumors. Each patient went into thyroid surgery without having received any treatment. TCRdb re-called the PCR reads with MiXCR. The table has about 20,000 clones, 15% to 18% seen once. Sequencing was performed on blood. The source of these receptors is a female donor with papillary thyroid cancer or a benign thyroid nodule (not recorded which). Some clones in this sample may be carry-over from other donors' samples.

This clone showed up many times. This chain uses TRBV2 with TRBJ1-3, with D maybe TRBD1 (5 bases). CDR3 size: 16 residues. Per germline, CDR1 SNHLY and CDR2 FYNNEI. V lost 6 bases to trimming and J lost 1 base, with 16 bases between them. In DNA, the CDR3 is TGTGCCAGCAGGAGCCGGGACGGGGGGTCTGGAAACACCATATATTTT. Amino acid sequence: CASRSRDGGSGNTIYF.

This clone was found many times. The rearrangement links TRBV5-8 to TRBJ2-3; 9 positions agree with TRBD1. Germline CDR1 and CDR2: SGHTS and YDEGEE. CDR3 length equals 15 residues. V shed 4 bases, J shed 0 bases, and the junction held 3 bases outside the gene matches. CDR3 DNA: TGTGCCAGCAGCAAGGGGACAGGGAGCACAGATACGCAGTATTTT. Protein sequence: CASSKGTGSTDTQYF.

This clone has more than one count but fewer than ten. The V call is TRBV11-1, the J call TRBJ2-1; 12 nucleotides match TRBD2. This CDR3 has 16 amino acids. Germline loops: CDR1 SGHAT, CDR2 FQDESV (reference sequence). Trimming took 11 bases from V and 2 from J; bases not matched to a gene: 10. The DNA of the CDR3 is TGTGCCCTAGACGGGACTAGCGGGCTCACCTACAATGAGCAGTTCTTC. Protein product: CALDGTSGLTYNEQFF.

This clone showed up many times. V is TRBV4-2 and J is TRBJ2-7, with D unresolved. The CDR3 is 15 amino acids. Deletions cut 4 bases from V and 4 bases from J, with 17 bases between. CDR1 and CDR2 (germline): LGHNA, YNFKEQ. CDR3 nucleotide sequence: TGTGCCAGCAGCCGAGAGTTTAGTGCTTCATACGAGCAGTACTTC. Protein: CASSREFSASYEQYF.

This clone was seen ten or more times. CDR3 region: CASSMRQGEGKSYEQYF. As DNA, the CDR3 is TGTGCCAGTAGTATGAGACAGGGCGAAGGGAAATCCTACGAGCAGTACTTC. This chain links TRBV19 with TRBJ2-7, with TRBD1 identical over 7 bases. The ends lost 3 bases at V and 1 base at J; junction bases unmatched: 12. The CDR3 is made up of 17 amino acids. Looked up from germline, CDR1 is LNHDA and CDR2 is SQIVND (reference sequence).

There are many counts of this clone. This rearrangement joins TRBV27 to TRBJ2-3; D possibly corresponds to TRBD2 (6 bases). The germline V and J ends were trimmed by 10 bases and 0 bases, with 14 bases remaining between them. The CDR3 is 14 residues long. Germline V gene data show CDR1 as MNHEY and CDR2 as SMNVEV (reference sequence). The CDR3 region is CATGDWTSTDTQYF. CDR3 sequence (DNA): TGTGCCACCGGGGACTGGACTAGCACAGATACGCAGTATTTT.

In this sample, this clone turned up a few times. J is TRBJ2-5 and V is TRBV6-1; 10 positions match TRBD1. Germline CDR1 reads MNHNS; CDR2 reads SASEGT. V lost 3 bases, J lost 2 bases, and 3 bases stayed unmatched. The CDR3 has 15 residues. The CDR3 sequence: CASSETGGTQETQYF. CDR3 sequence (DNA): TGTGCCAGCAGTGAGACAGGGGGCACACAAGAGACCCAGTACTTC.

This clone was picked up many times. The chain employs TRBV7-3 and TRBJ2-3, with 11 bases identical to TRBD1. The length of the CDR3 is 16 residues. Germline CDR1 reads SGHTA; CDR2 reads FQGTGA. V lost 5 bases, J lost 0 bases, and 4 bases stayed unmatched. CDR3 nucleotides: TGTGCCAGCAGCGTAGGGGACAGGGGGAGCACAGATACGCAGTATTTT. Protein product: CASSVGDRGSTDTQYF.

This clone was detected many times. Other nucleotide sequences from this sample produce the same CDR3. The chain couples TRBV12-3 or TRBV12-4 to TRBJ2-7; D tentatively fits TRBD1 or TRBD2 (6 bases each). V was clipped by 2 bases and J by 4 bases, with 15 bases between them. The CDR3 runs to 15 residues. The CDR3 DNA reads TGTGCCAGCAGTTTAAGATCCGGGGGCTTATACGAGCAGTACTTC. Amino acids: CASSLRSGGLYEQYF.